The 29 T cell receptor beta chains given below trace back to one sample, sequenced in a study of response to subunit inactivated influenza vaccine (dated by TCRdb to the late 2010s). The library came from RT-PCR. Sequencing used an Illumina HiSeq 2500. TCRdb applied fastp at Q25 and MiXCR to the public reads, then kept only in-frame beta chains. Here each entry gathers all rows of one CDR3 protein and keeps the most common genes and DNA. In all, the sample holds hundreds of thousands of distinct CDR3 sequences, and over 11% of those were seen once. Less than 9% of the sample is in the top ten clones. The sample in question was PBMCs from blood, obtained 14 to 15 days before vaccination. Receptors originate from a middle-aged man who received an inactivated influenza vaccine. Donor details come from another sample of the same person, matched by shared clones.

The V gene is TRBV7-2, the J gene TRBJ2-7; D is undetermined. The V end lost 3 bases, the J end lost 9 bases, and 12 bases lay between the germline ends. Germline CDR1 and CDR2: SGHTA and FQGNSA. There are 12 residues in the CDR3. The CDR3 region has the DNA TGTGCCAGCAGCTTGGACCAATCGAGGCAGTACTTC. This translates into CASSLDQSRQYF.

This clonotype was picked up a small number of times. V usage is TRBV7-6 and J usage is TRBJ2-2, with 12 bases lining up with TRBD2. The V gene's germline CDR1 is SGHVS and CDR2 FNYEAQ. The CDR3 is 18 amino acids. J was trimmed by 5 bases and V by 5 bases; bases with no gene match: 12. The CDR3 coding sequence is TGTGCCAGCAGCCTAGAGACTAGCGGGAGTCTGGGGACCGGGGAGCTGTTTTTT. Translation gives CASSLETSGSLGTGELFF.

The chain carries TRBV12-3 or TRBV12-4 and TRBJ1-6; possible D gene TRBD1, 5 bases. The CDR3 is 14 residues long. Deletions cut 5 bases from V and 7 bases from J, with 12 bases between. The CDR3 DNA reads TGTGCCAGCAGTCGACGGGGCGTGAATTCACCCCTCCACTTT. Translated, it gives CASSRRGVNSPLHF.

V and J are TRBV7-2 and TRBJ2-3; 8 bases agree with TRBD1. This CDR3 has 15 residues. Germline loops: CDR1 SGHTA, CDR2 FQGNSA. The V segment lost 0 bases and the J segment 7 bases; nucleotides outside the gene matches: 6. The CDR3 is CASSLAVDRVNTQYF. The CDR3 DNA sequence: TGTGCCAGCAGCTTAGCAGTGGACAGGGTCAATACGCAGTATTTT. Together with reference TRBV7-2 and TRBJ2-3, the CDR3 gives the full variable domain: GAGVSQSPSNKVTEKGKDVELRCDPISGHTALYWYRQSLGQGLEFLIYFQGNSAPDKSGLPSDRFSAERTGGSVSTLTIQRTQQEDSAVYLCASSLAVDRVNTQYFGPGTRLTVL.

This clonotype was observed at least ten times. The gene calls are TRBV6-5 and TRBJ2-7; D not certain. The CDR3 is 12 amino acids. In germline, CDR1 is MNHEY, CDR2 SVGAGI. The V and J ends lost 5 bases and 2 bases respectively, with 7 bases between them. CDR3 coding DNA: TGTGCCAGCAGTCCCACCCCCTACGAGCAGTACTTC. Its translation: CASSPTPYEQYF.

The chain carries TRBV24-1 and TRBJ1-2; D ambiguous. Trimming took 3 bases from V and 8 from J, leaving 9 bases between them. The CDR3 contains 12 residues. The germline V gene has CDR1 KGHDR and CDR2 SFDVKD. In DNA form, the CDR3 reads TGTGCCACCAGTGATCGACCCGGAGGCTACACCTTC. This gives the protein CATSDRPGGYTF.

This clonotype was counted between two and nine times. V usage is TRBV18 and J usage is TRBJ2-6, with D tentatively TRBD2 (6 bases). The CDR3 loop spans 19 amino acids. V gave up 1 base and J gave up 0 bases, with 16 bases separating them. Germline-derived CDR1 and CDR2 are KGHSH and LQKENI. CDR3 coding DNA: TGTGCCAGCTCACCACGGAGGGCAGACCTCCTCTCTGGGGCCAACGTCCTGACTTTC. Residues: CASSPRRADLLSGANVLTF.

In this sample, this clonotype turned up a few times. The chain carries TRBV2 and TRBJ2-3; D is possibly TRBD2 (7 bases). V was pared by 0 bases and J by 2 bases, with 12 bases between. The length of the CDR3 is 16 residues. Germline V gene data show CDR1 as SNHLY and CDR2 as FYNNEI. The CDR3 is CASSEAGGAYTDTQYF. In DNA form, the CDR3 reads TGTGCCAGCAGTGAAGCGGGGGGGGCCTACACAGATACGCAGTATTTT.

This clonotype occurred a few times. The V and J genes are TRBV4-3 and TRBJ2-3; possibly TRBD1 or TRBD2 for D (5 bases each). Trimming cost V 3 bases and J 5 bases, with 9 bases left between them. The germline gives CDR1 LGHNA, CDR2 YSLEER. This CDR3 contains 13 residues. The CDR3 bases are TGCGCCAGCAGCCATCGGGGCGGAGATACGCAGTATTTT. It specifies CASSHRGGDTQYF.

This clonotype has at least ten counts. This CDR3 is CASSLTGFGDRAYNEQFF. CDR3 in DNA: TGTGCCAGCAGCTTAACGGGGTTTGGGGACAGGGCCTACAATGAGCAGTTCTTC. The rearrangement joins TRBV7-3 to TRBJ2-1; 9 positions agree with TRBD1. The CDR3 is 18 residues long. The J segment lost 2 bases and the V segment lost 0 bases, leaving 8 bases of the junction unmatched. In germline, CDR1 is SGHTA, CDR2 FQGTGA.

This clonotype has a handful of counts. V gene TRBV27 combines with J gene TRBJ1-2, with no clear D. Trimming stripped 3 bases from V and 6 bases from J, with 11 bases between. The length of the CDR3 is 13 residues. Germline assignment: CDR1 MNHEY and CDR2 SMNVEV (reference sequence). This CDR3 is CASSFTGRDGYTF. Here the CDR3 DNA reads TGTGCCAGCAGTTTTACCGGAAGGGATGGCTACACCTTC.

This chain uses TRBV6-2 or TRBV6-3 with TRBJ2-7; D unclear. The CDR3 has 13 amino acids. Per the germline V gene, CDR1 is MNHEY and CDR2 is SVGEGT. With 4 bases removed from V and 2 bases from J, the gap between germline ends came to 9 bases. The CDR3 coding sequence is TGTGCCAGCAGTTGGGCAGCCACCTACGAGCAGTACTTC. This gives the protein CASSWAATYEQYF.

This chain links TRBV12-3 or TRBV12-4 with TRBJ2-1; no definite D call. V lost 5 bases to trimming and J lost 4 bases, with 15 bases between them. The CDR3 has 15 amino acids. CDR3 in amino acids: CASSNVLAGYNEQFF. The CDR3 DNA sequence: TGTGCCAGCAGTAACGTATTGGCTGGGTACAATGAGCAGTTCTTC.

The rearrangement joins TRBV29-1 to TRBJ2-7; D might be TRBD1 (5 bases). This CDR3 has 12 amino acids. The germline gives CDR1 SQVTM, CDR2 ANQGSEA. With 4 bases removed from V and 0 bases from J, the gap between germline ends came to 7 bases. The CDR3 loop reads CSVGGTSYEQYF. CDR3 nucleotides: TGCAGCGTTGGGGGCACCTCCTACGAGCAGTACTTC.

The chain combines TRBV12-3 or TRBV12-4 with TRBJ2-7; 7 positions match TRBD1. The trim removed 5 bases at V and 0 bases at J, leaving 7 bases unmatched. The CDR3 contains 15 residues. The CDR3 reads CASSGIQGSSYEQYF. CDR3 nucleotide sequence: TGTGCCAGCAGTGGGATACAGGGGTCCTCCTACGAGCAGTACTTC.

The CDR3 region is CSGFGGEKLFF. CDR3 nucleotide sequence: TGCAGTGGGTTCGGGGGGGAAAAACTGTTTTTT. The chain couples TRBV20-1 to TRBJ1-4; a possible D gene is TRBD1 (5 bases). CDR1 is DFQATT and CDR2 is SNEGSKA in the germline V gene (reference sequence). The CDR3 has 11 amino acids. V dropped 7 bases and J dropped 8 bases, with 11 bases sitting between them.

This clonotype was detected a few times. The chain couples TRBV19 to TRBJ2-1; 7 bases map to TRBD1. Germline CDR1 is LNHDA and CDR2 is SQIVND (reference sequence). The CDR3 contains 15 residues. V lost 7 bases and J lost 5; bases outside the gene matches: 11. In DNA, the CDR3 is TGTGCCAGTACCCCCGGGACAGTCGAAAACAATGAGCAGTTCTTC. Protein product: CASTPGTVENNEQFF.

At least ten counts were recorded for this clonotype. The chain uses TRBV5-5 and TRBJ1-1; D might be TRBD1 (5 bases). There are 13 residues in the CDR3. Trimming removed 0 bases at V and 8 bases at J, with 11 bases between. Germline V gives CDR1 SGHKS, CDR2 YYEKEE (reference sequence). The CDR3 reads CASSLARGFEAFF. CDR3 coding DNA: TGTGCCAGCAGCTTGGCCCGGGGGTTCGAAGCTTTCTTT.

The table lists this clonotype with a few counts. The chain combines TRBV9 with TRBJ2-2, with a tentative D call TRBD1 (6 bases). Per germline, CDR1 SGDLS and CDR2 YYNGEE. Trimming stripped 3 bases from V and 3 bases from J, with 12 bases between. The CDR3 runs to 15 residues. For the CDR3, the DNA is TGTGCCAGCAGCGAGAAACAGGGATACACCGGGGAGCTGTTTTTT. Translating gives CASSEKQGYTGELFF.

The gene calls are TRBV6-1 and TRBJ2-3, with 13 bases aligning to TRBD2. This CDR3 has 16 amino acids. Per germline, CDR1 MNHNS and CDR2 SASEGT. V was clipped by 6 bases and J by 2 bases; unmatched bases: 5. DNA of the CDR3: TGTGCCAGCAGCGGCACTAGCGGGAGGGCCACAGATACGCAGTATTTT. As protein: CASSGTSGRATDTQYF.

This clonotype has at least ten counts. V gene TRBV7-9 combines with J gene TRBJ2-1; D not resolved. From germline, CDR1 is SEHNR and CDR2 FQNEAQ (reference sequence). V was clipped by 3 bases and J by 5 bases, with 17 bases between them. CDR3 length: 16 residues. The CDR3 is CASSFRAAQGDNEQFF. The CDR3 DNA follows: TGTGCCAGCAGCTTCCGGGCCGCACAAGGAGACAATGAGCAGTTCTTC.

The table lists this clonotype with many counts. The J gene is TRBJ2-1, the V gene TRBV4-2; TRBD2 aligns across 12 bases. The CDR3 extends over 18 amino acids. With 5 bases clipped from V and 5 bases from J, the junction kept 13 bases outside the gene matches. In germline, CDR1 is LGHNA, CDR2 YNFKEQ. CDR3 amino acids: CASSDQLAGGWDNNEQFF. In DNA, the CDR3 is TGTGCCAGCAGCGACCAACTAGCGGGAGGTTGGGATAACAATGAGCAGTTCTTC.

V is TRBV30 and J is TRBJ2-5; D possibly corresponds to TRBD2 (6 bases). The J call may be mistaken, given a closer DNA end match to TRBJ2-1. Germline loops: CDR1 GTSNPN, CDR2 SVGIG (reference sequence). The length of the CDR3 is 12 residues. The CDR3 is CAWTSGQKTQFF. The CDR3 DNA reads TGTGCCTGGACAAGCGGGCAGAAGACCCAGTTCTTC.

This clonotype was counted at least ten times. V is TRBV12-3 or TRBV12-4 and J is TRBJ2-1; D perhaps matches TRBD1 (5 bases). The length of the CDR3 is 16 residues. The V gene lost 6 bases and the J gene lost 0 bases, with 15 bases spanning the gap. CDR3 protein: CASSQGVLSSYNEQFF. As DNA, the CDR3 is TGTGCCAGCAGCCAAGGGGTACTGAGCTCCTACAATGAGCAGTTCTTC.

This clonotype was observed a few times. V usage is TRBV29-1 and J usage is TRBJ1-4, with 9 bases aligning to TRBD1. The CDR3 spans 13 residues. Germline-derived CDR1 and CDR2 are SQVTM and ANQGSEA. The V gene end was trimmed by 4 bases and the J gene end by 4 bases; junction bases not matched to a gene: 1. In DNA form, the CDR3 reads TGCAGCGTTGTGACAGGGGGTAATGAAAAACTGTTTTTT. Its translation is CSVVTGGNEKLFF.

The chain is built from TRBV20-1 and TRBJ2-7; 7 nucleotides match TRBD1. After removal of 6 bases from V and 5 bases from J, the junction contained 4 bases not matched to a gene. Germline CDR1 DFQATT, CDR2 SNEGSKA (reference sequence). The CDR3 spans 11 residues. The CDR3 reads CSAGQAHEQYF. Written as DNA, the CDR3 is TGCAGTGCAGGACAGGCCCACGAGCAGTACTTC.

The chain recombines TRBV20-1 with TRBJ2-1; no clear D. V lost 7 bases to trimming and J lost 9 bases, with 16 bases between them. The CDR3 extends over 12 amino acids. Germline CDR1 reads DFQATT; CDR2 reads SNEGSKA (reference sequence). The CDR3 region is CSVPLAGSEQFF. CDR3 DNA sequence: TGCAGTGTCCCGTTAGCTGGCAGTGAGCAGTTCTTC.

This clonotype was observed a handful of times. The V and J genes are TRBV19 and TRBJ2-2; possibly TRBD2 for D (5 bases). Germline values: CDR1 LNHDA, CDR2 SQIVND (reference sequence). The V end lost 11 bases, the J end lost 2 bases, and 15 bases lay between the germline ends. The CDR3 is 14 amino acids. The CDR3 DNA follows: TGTGCCCGAGGGCCAGCGATCAACACCGGGGAGCTGTTTTTT. It yields the protein CARGPAINTGELFF.

The chain joins TRBV7-2 to TRBJ2-1; D possibly corresponds to TRBD2 (5 bases). Trimming left V 1 base short and J 7 bases short, with 17 bases between. CDR3 length: 16 residues. The germline V gene has CDR1 SGHTA and CDR2 FQGNSA. As DNA, the CDR3 is TGTGCCAGCAGCTTAGTGGAGCGGCCGCCTAGGAATGAGCAGTTCTTC. Encoded protein: CASSLVERPPRNEQFF.